The rows below give T cell receptor beta chains drawn from one sample of a study of OX40 agonist ivuxolimab in advanced cancers. Sequenced by immunoSEQ multiplex PCR; TCRdb stores in-frame clones only, minus some. The table shows just over 90,000 clones, with 94% occurring only once. The sample here was CD4+ or CD8+ T cells sorted from blood, taken in a trial of the OX40 agonist ivuxolimab. These receptors came from an adult with an advanced solid tumor such as melanoma, head and neck, liver or kidney cancer. The CDR3 runs from the conserved cysteine through the conserved F or W. D genes are given only for firm matches. Where a row states a size, it is once, few, many or the class of an expanded clone; other rows omit it.

TRBJ1-1	TRBV29-1	NA	NA	CSVEEEVVPRAFF	TGCAGCGTTGAAGAAGAGGTAGTCCCGAGGGCTTTCTTT
TRBJ2-1	TRBV4-1	NA	TRBD1	CASSHRQGNEQFF	TGCGCCAGCAGCCACCGACAGGGCAATGAGCAGTTCTTC
TRBJ1-1	TRBV5-1	NA	NA	CASSLFAEMNTEAFF	TGCGCCAGCAGCTTGTTCGCAGAAATGAACACTGAAGCTTTCTTT
TRBJ2-3	TRBV9	NA	NA	CASSVGASPADTQYF	TGTGCCAGCAGCGTAGGAGCTAGCCCAGCAGATACGCAGTATTTT
TRBJ1-2	TRBV9	once	TRBD1	CASSPGGYGDRAYGYTF	TGTGCCAGCAGCCCCGGAGGCTATGGGGACAGGGCTTATGGCTACACCTTC
TRBJ1-6	TRBV27	once	TRBD1	CASSPLSLTGVNSPLHF	TGTGCCAGCAGTCCCCTTTCACTGACAGGGGTAAATTCACCCCTCCACTTT
TRBJ1-4	TRBV9	NA	TRBD1	CASSVEATGSEKLFF	TGTGCCAGCAGCGTAGAAGCGACAGGGTCTGAAAAACTGTTTTTT
TRBJ1-2	TRBV5-6	NA	TRBD1	CASRLGTGYGYTF	TGTGCCAGCAGGTTAGGGACAGGGTATGGCTACACCTTC
TRBJ2-7	TRBV19	NA	TRBD2	CASSIGTTYEQYF	TGTGCCAGTAGTATTGGGACTACCTACGAGCAGTACTTC
TRBJ2-7	TRBV28	NA	TRBD1	CASCPVGAGGKYEQYF	TGTGCCAGCTGTCCGGTGGGGGCAGGGGGCAAGTACGAGCAGTACTTC
TRBJ2-1	TRBV4-3	once	TRBD1	CASSQDSGGSWAPFNEQFF	TGCGCCAGCAGCCAAGATTCAGGGGGAAGTTGGGCGCCTTTCAATGAGCAGTTCTTC
TRBJ2-7	TRBV5-6	NA	NA	CASSFGRPTEYEQYF	TGTGCCAGCAGCTTCGGACGTCCAACGGAGTACGAGCAGTACTTC
TRBJ2-1	TRBV19	NA	NA	CASSPLYRDEQFF	TGTGCCAGTAGTCCCCTCTACAGGGACGAGCAGTTCTTC
TRBJ2-5	TRBV4-1	NA	NA	CASSQGPIAFSQETQYF	TGCGCCAGCAGCCAAGGGCCCATAGCTTTCAGCCAAGAGACCCAGTACTTC
TRBJ2-7	TRBV5-1	NA	NA	CASSLESYEQYF	TGCGCCAGCAGCTTGGAGTCCTACGAGCAGTACTTC
TRBJ2-7	TRBV4-1	NA	TRBD2	CASSQAGLAGNEQYF	TGCGCCAGCAGCCAAGCGGGACTAGCGGGAAACGAGCAGTACTTC
TRBJ2-1	TRBV7-9	once	NA	CASSPYPKGSSYNEQFF	TGTGCCAGCAGCCCGTACCCCAAGGGGAGCTCCTACAATGAGCAGTTCTTC
TRBJ1-6	TRBV19	NA	NA	CASSMRGWGNSPLHF	TGTGCCAGTAGTATGCGGGGGTGGGGCAATTCACCCCTCCACTTT
TRBJ2-7	TRBV6-1	NA	NA	CASSEWNRPYEQYF	TGTGCCAGCAGTGAATGGAACAGGCCTTACGAGCAGTACTTC
TRBJ2-7	TRBV7-2	NA	TRBD1	CASSTDRGLYEQYF	TGTGCCAGCAGCACGGACAGGGGGTTATACGAGCAGTACTTC
TRBJ2-7	TRBV11-2	NA	TRBD1	CASSNWDRGTYEQYF	TGTGCCAGCAGCAACTGGGACAGGGGGACCTACGAGCAGTACTTC
TRBJ2-7	TRBV10-1	NA	TRBD1	CASSRDRGSYEQYF	TGCGCCAGCAGCCGGGACAGAGGGAGCTACGAGCAGTACTTC
TRBJ2-7	TRBV5-5	NA	NA	CASSLGRYEQYF	TGTGCCAGCAGCTTGGGGCGCTACGAGCAGTACTTC
TRBJ1-1	TRBV9	NA	NA	CASSPWGRTNTEAFF	TGTGCCAGCAGCCCCTGGGGCAGGACGAACACTGAAGCTTTCTTT
TRBJ2-1	TRBV9	NA	NA	CASSVAAASVYNEQFF	TGTGCCAGCAGCGTAGCTGCGGCTAGCGTATACAATGAGCAGTTCTTC
TRBJ2-2	TRBV9	NA	NA	CASSVVLARDTGELFF	TGTGCCAGCAGCGTAGTTCTAGCCCGGGACACCGGGGAGCTGTTTTTT
TRBJ2-1	TRBV7-9	NA	TRBD2	CASSDRNGGDEQFF	TGTGCCAGCAGCGACAGAAATGGGGGGGATGAGCAGTTCTTC
TRBJ2-3	TRBV5-5	NA	NA	CASSLALGTDTQYF	TGTGCCAGCAGCTTGGCACTAGGAACAGATACGCAGTATTTT
TRBJ1-1	TRBV6-5	NA	NA	CASREAQNTEAFF	TGTGCCAGCAGGGAGGCACAGAACACTGAAGCTTTCTTT
TRBJ2-2	TRBV23-1	NA	NA	CASALYVWGYLARGELFF	TGCGCCAGCGCCCTGTACGTCTGGGGTTATCTCGCTCGGGGGGAGCTGTTTTTT
TRBJ1-1	TRBV2	NA	TRBD1	CASSERGQGAGNTEAFF	TGTGCCAGCAGTGAAAGGGGACAGGGGGCAGGGAACACTGAAGCTTTCTTT
TRBJ2-5	TRBV5-1	NA	NA	CASSPKPGKGETQYF	TGCGCCAGCAGCCCGAAACCGGGGAAAGGGGAGACCCAGTACTTC
TRBJ1-1	TRBV4-3	few	NA	CASSQHTEAFF	TGCGCCAGCAGTCAACACACTGAAGCTTTCTTT
TRBJ2-7	TRBV27	NA	NA	CASSQGGLGYEQYF	TGTGCCAGCAGCCAGGGGGGTCTGGGGTACGAGCAGTACTTC
TRBJ2-7	TRBV5-5	NA	TRBD1	CASSPIRQGSSYEQYF	TGTGCCAGCAGCCCAATACGACAGGGGAGCTCCTACGAGCAGTACTTC
TRBJ2-2	TRBV2	NA	TRBD2	CANLAGPNTGELFF	TGTGCCAATTTAGCGGGACCGAACACCGGGGAGCTGTTTTTT
TRBJ2-7	TRBV29-1	NA	NA	CSVLRDYEQYF	TGCAGCGTTCTCAGGGACTACGAGCAGTACTTC
TRBJ1-5	TRBV4-1	few	NA	CASSQVEGRTQHF	TGCGCCAGCAGCCAAGTTGAGGGGCGGACCCAGCATTTT
TRBJ1-1	TRBV5-4	NA	NA	CASSLLPMNTEAFF	TGTGCCAGCAGCTTGTTACCTATGAACACTGAAGCTTTCTTT
TRBJ2-1	TRBV11-3	once	TRBD1	CASSPGTGNEQFF	TGTGCCAGCAGCCCCGGGACAGGCAATGAGCAGTTCTTC
TRBJ1-2	TRBV9	once	NA	CASSVDPAGRIGYTF	TGTGCCAGCAGCGTAGATCCGGCAGGGAGGATTGGCTACACCTTC
TRBJ2-1	TRBV5-1	once	TRBD1	CASSLAGRQGTYNEQFF	TGCGCCAGCAGCTTGGCCGGGCGACAGGGGACCTACAATGAGCAGTTCTTC
TRBJ1-5	TRBV6-5	once	NA	CASSPQGLSNQPQHF	TGTGCCAGCAGCCCCCAGGGGCTCAGCAATCAGCCCCAGCATTTT
TRBJ2-7	TRBV29-1	NA	TRBD1	CSVDTGTGGRYEQYF	TGCAGCGTTGATACCGGGACAGGGGGTAGATACGAGCAGTACTTC